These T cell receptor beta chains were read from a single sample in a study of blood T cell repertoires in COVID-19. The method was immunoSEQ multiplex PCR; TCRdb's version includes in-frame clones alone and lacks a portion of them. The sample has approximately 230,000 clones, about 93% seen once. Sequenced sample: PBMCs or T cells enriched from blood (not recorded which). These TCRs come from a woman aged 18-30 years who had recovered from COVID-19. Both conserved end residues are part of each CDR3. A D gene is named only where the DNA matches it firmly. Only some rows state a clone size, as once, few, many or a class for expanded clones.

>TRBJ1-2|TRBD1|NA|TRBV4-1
CASRQPGQSYYGYTF
TGCGCCAGCAGGCAACCGGGACAGTCATATTATGGCTACACCTTC
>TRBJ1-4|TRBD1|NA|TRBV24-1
CATSESGTGNEKLFF
TGTGCCACCAGTGAATCCGGGACAGGGAATGAAAAACTGTTTTTT
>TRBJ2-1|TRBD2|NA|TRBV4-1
CASSRLAGVNEQFF
TGCGCCAGCAGCCGACTAGCGGGAGTCAATGAGCAGTTCTTC
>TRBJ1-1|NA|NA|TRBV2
CASNIQANTEAFF
TGTGCCAGCAATATACAGGCGAACACTGAAGCTTTCTTT
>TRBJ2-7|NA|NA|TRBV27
CASSLGQKPYEQYF
TGTGCCAGCAGTTTAGGGCAGAAACCCTACGAGCAGTACTTC
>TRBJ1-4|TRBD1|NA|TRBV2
CATGQGLTLNEKLFF
TGTGCCACTGGACAGGGTCTAACGCTGAATGAAAAACTGTTTTTT
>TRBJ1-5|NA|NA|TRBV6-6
CASSPYIPNYNRDQPQHF
TGTGCCAGCAGTCCGTACATCCCCAACTATAATAGAGACCAGCCCCAGCATTTT
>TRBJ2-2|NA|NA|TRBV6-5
CASSSLTVNTGELFF
TGTGCCAGCAGTTCCCTTACAGTGAACACCGGGGAGCTGTTTTTT
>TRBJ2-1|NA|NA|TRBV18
CASSPAVRPVGGEQFF
TGTGCCAGCTCACCCGCCGTACGGCCGGTCGGAGGTGAGCAGTTCTTC
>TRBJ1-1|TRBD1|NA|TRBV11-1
CASSSMPGQGDTEAFF
TGTGCCAGCAGCTCTATGCCGGGACAGGGGGACACTGAAGCTTTCTTT
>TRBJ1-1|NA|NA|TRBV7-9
CASSFSAAGTEAFF
TGTGCCAGCAGCTTCTCGGCCGCGGGGACTGAAGCTTTCTTT
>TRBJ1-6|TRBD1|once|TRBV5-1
CASSLKPSLRDRGSPLHF
TGCGCCAGCAGCTTGAAGCCTTCTCTCCGGGACAGGGGTTCACCCCTCCACTTT